Below are 6 T cell receptor beta chains sequenced from a single sample in a study of control samples from healthy donors and cancer patients. Measured with immunoSEQ multiplex PCR; TCRdb has only the in-frame clones, and not every one. The sample has around 150,000 clones, 70% to 90% seen once. The sequenced material came from blood. All receptors derive from a man younger than 35 in good health.

The CDR3 sequence is CASSQDRQAWRYGYTF. In DNA form, the CDR3 reads TGCGCCAGCAGCCAAGATAGACAGGCTTGGAGGTATGGCTACACCTTC. The J gene is TRBJ1-2, the V gene TRBV4-3; D possibly corresponds to TRBD1 (6 bases). Trimming cost V 0 bases and J 5 bases, with 16 bases left between them. This CDR3 has 16 amino acids. Germline CDR1 is LGHNA and CDR2 is YSLEER.

The CDR3 DNA reads TGTGCCAGCAGCCAAGTCTCAGACAACACCGGGGAGCTGTTTTTT. It yields the protein CASSQVSDNTGELFF. This chain links TRBV3-1 (or the pseudogene TRBV3-2) with TRBJ2-2, with D unclear. The CDR3 loop spans 15 amino acids. Germline assignment: CDR1 LGHDT and CDR2 YNNKEL (reference sequence). V shed 1 base and J shed 2 bases, with 8 bases lying between them.

The chain links TRBV2 to TRBJ1-2; the match to TRBD1 covers 7 bases. Germline CDR1 reads SNHLY; CDR2 reads FYNNEI. CDR3 length equals 13 residues. V lost 4 bases, J lost 4 bases, and 3 bases stayed unmatched. CDR3 residues: CASSAGGGYGYTF. CDR3 nucleotide sequence: TGTGCCAGCAGTGCAGGGGGAGGCTATGGCTACACCTTC. Complete variable domain (other parts from reference TRBV2 and TRBJ1-2): EPEVTQTPSHQVTQMGQEVILRCVPISNHLYFYWYRQILGQKVEFLVSFYNNEISEKSEIFDDQFSVERPDGSNFTLKIRSTKLEDSAMYFCASSAGGGYGYTFGSGTRLTVV.

The chain joins TRBV9 to TRBJ1-2, with a tentative D call TRBD1 (5 bases). The CDR3 covers 16 residues. Per the germline V gene, CDR1 is SGDLS and CDR2 is YYNGEE. V gave up 4 bases and J gave up 2 bases, with 18 bases separating them. In DNA form, the CDR3 reads TGTGCCAGCAGCCCCCCCTCCGGGACGGCAAACTATGGCTACACCTTC. Protein product: CASSPPSGTANYGYTF.

This chain links TRBV5-4 with TRBJ2-3, with TRBD2 matching over 14 bases. The CDR3 runs 15 residues. Looked up from germline, CDR1 is SGHNT and CDR2 is YYREEE (reference sequence). J lost 6 bases, V lost 5 bases, and 5 bases had no gene match. The CDR3 region has the DNA TGTGCCAGCAGAAAGACTAGCGGGGGGGCGGATACGCAGTATTTT. Protein sequence: CASRKTSGGADTQYF.

The gene calls are TRBV5-8 and TRBJ2-2; D might be TRBD1 (6 bases). Germline V gene lookup returns CDR1 SGHTS and CDR2 YDEGEE. V dropped 2 bases and J dropped 0 bases, with 8 bases sitting between them. This CDR3 comprises 15 residues. The CDR3 spells CASSFRGTNTGELFF. CDR3 DNA: TGTGCCAGCAGCTTCAGGGGCACGAACACCGGGGAGCTGTTTTTT.